Below, 17 T cell receptor beta chains from the same sample are listed, as sequenced in a study of CD8+CD57+ T cells in acquired aplastic anemia. The template used for profiling TCR beta VDJ and CDR3 was genomic DNA. TCRdb analysed the reads with MiXCR anew, one entry per CDR3 protein. The sample consists of some 200,000 distinct CDR3 sequences, almost 50% of them appearing once. Sequenced patients had shown CD8+CD57+ cell expansion by flow cytometry. The material sequenced was sorted CD4+, CD8+, or CD8+CD57+ T cells (not recorded which) from PBMCs. These receptors were obtained from a human donor with aplastic anemia.

About this clonotype: The germline gene is not matched at one end of the junction; a read error may be the cause. This sequence joins TRBV15 and TRBJ1-2; D remains ambiguous. Germline CDR1 reads LNHNV; CDR2 reads YYDKDF (reference sequence). The CDR3 totals 13 residues. CDR3 DNA sequence: TGTGCCACCAGCAGAGATTCGGGCAGCAAGAACCACTTC. Amino acid sequence: CATSRDSGSKNHF.

This chain links TRBV6-6 with TRBJ2-7, with D possibly being TRBD2 (6 bases). V lost 8 bases, J lost 4 bases, and 24 bases lay in between. In germline, CDR1 is MNHNY, CDR2 SVGAGI (reference sequence). The CDR3 contains 16 residues. The CDR3 DNA reads as TGTGCCAGCGTTTCGCAGGCGAGACTGGCGGGGTACGAGCAGTACTTC. Protein sequence: CASVSQARLAGYEQYF.

This chain links TRBV10-3 with TRBJ2-1; D possibly corresponds to TRBD1 (7 bases). Germline values: CDR1 ENHRY, CDR2 SYGVKD. The CDR3 sequence is 15 residues long. Trimming removed 5 bases from V and 5 bases from J, with 16 bases in between. For the CDR3, the DNA is TGTGCCATCAGTCGGGGGCAGGGGGTCAACAATGAGCAGTTCTTC. Protein sequence: CAISRGQGVNNEQFF.

This clonotype has a count of ten or more. This chain links TRBV19 with TRBJ2-3, with D perhaps TRBD1 or TRBD2 (6 bases each). The CDR3 extends over 13 amino acids. Germline CDR1 is LNHDA and CDR2 is SQIVND (reference sequence). V was shortened by 8 bases and J by 6 bases, with 15 bases between the two germline ends. The CDR3: CASRPGAVDTQYF. The CDR3 region has the DNA TGTGCCAGTCGGCCGGGGGCCGTCGATACGCAGTATTTT.

Regarding this clonotype: A read error may account for a junction end that differs from germline. The chain is built from TRBV7-2 and TRBJ2-7; D is perhaps TRBD2 (5 bases). This CDR3 region has 14 residues. CDR1 is SGHTA, CDR2 FQGNSA, per germline. DNA for the CDR3: TGTGCCAGCAGATTAGCCCGGGGATCTTACGAGCAGTACTTC. Protein product: CASRLARGSYEQYF.

This clonotype has ten or more counts. V gene TRBV9 combines with J gene TRBJ2-2; no definite D call. The CDR3 length is 15 residues. The V gene's germline CDR1 is SGDLS and CDR2 YYNGEE. V shed 4 bases and J shed 5 bases, with 15 bases lying between them. In DNA, the CDR3 is TGTGCCAGCAGCCCCGGCGGAGTGGGAACCGGGGAGCTGTTTTTT. This gives the protein CASSPGGVGTGELFF.

This clonotype was detected ten times or more. The chain employs TRBV3-1 and TRBJ2-2; possible D gene TRBD1, 6 bases. This CDR3 contains 13 residues. Germline lookup yields CDR1 LGHDT and CDR2 YNNKEL (reference sequence). V lost 2 bases, J lost 5 bases, and 6 bases lay in between. The CDR3 protein is CASSQQGTGELFF. CDR3 DNA sequence: TGTGCCAGCAGCCAACAGGGGACCGGGGAGCTGTTTTTT.

V usage is TRBV10-3 and J usage is TRBJ1-6; D is unresolved. From germline, CDR1 is ENHRY and CDR2 SYGVKD. CDR3 length: 13 amino acids. Trimming stripped 9 bases from V and 6 bases from J, with 12 bases between. This CDR3 reads CAITDAANSPLHF. CDR3 in DNA: TGTGCCATTACGGATGCGGCTAATTCACCCCTCCACTTT.

This rearrangement joins TRBV20-1 to TRBJ2-5; maybe TRBD1 (6 bases). Trimming cost V 4 bases and J 3 bases, with 15 bases left between them. The CDR3 spans 14 residues. From germline, CDR1 is DFQATT and CDR2 SNEGSKA (reference sequence). CDR3 sequence reads: CSAKGDTGKETQYF. The CDR3 DNA reads as TGCAGTGCTAAGGGGGACACGGGCAAAGAGACCCAGTACTTC.

The chain recombines TRBV7-9 with TRBJ1-2; D gene uncertain. Germline V gene sequence: CDR1 SEHNR, CDR2 FQNEAQ (reference sequence). The CDR3 is 13 residues long. Trimming took 5 bases from V and 8 from J, leaving 15 bases between them. Written as DNA, the CDR3 is TGTGCCAGCAGCCCGATCCCTTTGGGAGGCTACACCTTC. This sequence encodes CASSPIPLGGYTF.

This clonotype has just a few counts. Possible read error: a much larger clone is one base away. The chain recombines TRBV12-5 with TRBJ1-1; D not certain. Germline CDR1 and CDR2: LGHNT and FRNRAP. The CDR3 sequence is 13 residues long. CDR3 sequence: CASGNLGNTVAFF. The CDR3 DNA reads as TGTGCTAGTGGTAACCTTGGGAACACTGTAGCTTTCTTT.

This clonotype was counted ten times or more. V gene TRBV2 combines with J gene TRBJ2-4, with D possibly matching TRBD2 (5 bases). CDR1 SNHLY and CDR2 FYNNEI come from the germline V gene. The CDR3 covers 13 residues. Trimming removed 1 base at V and 9 bases at J, with 10 bases between. The DNA for the CDR3 is TGTGCCAGCAGTGAAGGACGGGCGGGCATTCAGTACTTC. Protein sequence: CASSEGRAGIQYF.

The sample holds many counts of this clonotype. This chain uses TRBV6-5 with TRBJ1-2, with unresolved D. Germline V gives CDR1 MNHEY, CDR2 SVGAGI. This CDR3 is built from 15 residues. V lost 0 bases, J lost 6 bases, and 14 bases lay in between. CDR3 region: CASSYSGVGHDGYTF. The CDR3 DNA reads as TGTGCCAGCAGTTACTCGGGTGTTGGCCACGATGGCTACACCTTC.

The chain uses TRBV20-1 and TRBJ1-1; 7 bases are shared with TRBD1. CDR3 length equals 15 residues. The J segment lost 0 bases and the V segment lost 0 bases, leaving 4 bases of the junction unmatched. Germline loops: CDR1 DFQATT, CDR2 SNEGSKA (reference sequence). The DNA for the CDR3 is TGCAGTGCTAGAGATGGGAGGGGGCTGAACACTGAAGCTTTCTTT. Translation: CSARDGRGLNTEAFF.

This clonotype was found a few times. The CDR3 DNA sequence: TGTGCCAGTAGTTATGCCTCCGCGAACACTGAAGCTTTCTTT. Translation gives CASSYASANTEAFF. The V gene is TRBV19, the J gene TRBJ1-1; D unclear. The germline CDR1 and CDR2 sequences are LNHDA and SQIVND (reference sequence). Trimming pared 5 bases from V and 1 base from J, leaving 11 bases between. CDR3 length: 14 amino acids.

Ten or more counts support this clonotype. This chain links TRBV6-6 with TRBJ2-7, with D perhaps assigned TRBD1 or TRBD2 (5 bases each). Germline values: CDR1 MNHNY, CDR2 SVGAGI (reference sequence). The CDR3 runs 16 residues. The V end lost 4 bases, the J end lost 5 bases, and 21 bases lay between the germline ends. The CDR3 loop reads CASSFGHRQQGDEQYF. The CDR3 nucleotides read TGTGCCAGCAGTTTCGGGCACAGGCAGCAGGGAGACGAGCAGTACTTC.

This clonotype was counted at least ten times. A read error may account for a junction end that differs from germline. J is TRBJ1-1 and V is TRBV5-1; D unresolved. CDR3 length: 12 amino acids. CDR1 and CDR2 from the germline V gene are SGHRS and YFSETQ. In DNA form, the CDR3 reads TGTGCCAGCAGCTCCGCGAACACTGAAGCTTTCTTT. Translated, it gives CASSSANTEAFF.